A single TCR beta chain is shown here with its context. The V gene's germline CDR1 is MDHEN and CDR2 SYDVKM. CDR3 size: 14 residues. Trimming took 5 bases from V and 4 from J, leaving 14 bases between them. The sample is drawn from a study of shared clonotypes between healthy human individuals. Method: immunoSEQ multiplex PCR; TCRdb's copy keeps in-frame clones and lacks some. The table has approximately 2.4 million clones, approximately 96% seen once. Sequenced input: naive CD4+ T cells sorted from blood. Sample subset: CD45RA+ positively selected. This clonotype originated in a man between 18 and 35 years old in good health. The rearrangement uses TRBV28 and TRBJ2-5; D gene uncertain. The CDR3: CASSLPRAGETQYF. CDR3 bases: TGTGCCAGCAGTCTACCCCGGGCAGGAGAGACCCAGTACTTC.